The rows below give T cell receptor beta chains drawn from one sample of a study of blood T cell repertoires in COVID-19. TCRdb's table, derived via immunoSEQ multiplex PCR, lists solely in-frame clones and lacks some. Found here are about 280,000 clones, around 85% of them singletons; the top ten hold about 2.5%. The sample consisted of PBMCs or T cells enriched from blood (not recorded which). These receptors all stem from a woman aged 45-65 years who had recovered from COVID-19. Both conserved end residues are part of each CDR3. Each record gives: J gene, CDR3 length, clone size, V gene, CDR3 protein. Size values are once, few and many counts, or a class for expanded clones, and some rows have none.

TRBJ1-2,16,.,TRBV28,CASSSYGSPTHYGYTF
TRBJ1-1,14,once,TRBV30,CAWSRGYMNTEAFF
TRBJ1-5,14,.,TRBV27,CASRRGGHNQPQHF
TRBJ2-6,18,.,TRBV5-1,CASSLEDRGLFGANVLTF
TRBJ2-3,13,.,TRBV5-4,CASSNRGPDTQYF
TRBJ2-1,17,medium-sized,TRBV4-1,CASSPRGLAVYYNEQFF
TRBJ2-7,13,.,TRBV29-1,CSVVRGSRGEQYF
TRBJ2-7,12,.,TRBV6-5,CASSPEGYEQYF
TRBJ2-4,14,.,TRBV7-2,CASSLGQGGNIQYF
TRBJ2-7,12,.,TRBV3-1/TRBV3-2,CASSQGGNEQYF
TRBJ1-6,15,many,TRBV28,CASSLAGASNSPLHF
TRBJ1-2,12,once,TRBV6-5,CASRDGQFGYTF